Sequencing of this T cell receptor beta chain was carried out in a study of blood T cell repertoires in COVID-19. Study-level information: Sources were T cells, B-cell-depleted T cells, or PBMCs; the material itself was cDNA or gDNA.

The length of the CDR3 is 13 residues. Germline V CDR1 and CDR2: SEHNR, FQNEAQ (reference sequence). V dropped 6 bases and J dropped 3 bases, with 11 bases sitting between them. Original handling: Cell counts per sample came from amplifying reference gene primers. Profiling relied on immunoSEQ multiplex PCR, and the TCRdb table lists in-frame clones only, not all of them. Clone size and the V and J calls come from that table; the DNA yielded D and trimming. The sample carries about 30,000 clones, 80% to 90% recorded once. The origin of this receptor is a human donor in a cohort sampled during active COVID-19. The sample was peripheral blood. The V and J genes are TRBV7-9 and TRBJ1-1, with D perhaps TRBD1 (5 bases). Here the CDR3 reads CASRGPGYTEAFF. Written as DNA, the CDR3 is TGTGCCAGCAGAGGTCCAGGGTACACTGAAGCTTTCTTT.